Each of the 19 T cell receptor beta chains below was sequenced from the same sample in a study of blood T cell repertoires in COVID-19. The method was immunoSEQ multiplex PCR; TCRdb's version includes in-frame clones alone and lacks a portion of them. This sample yields 200,000 to 300,000 clones, of which roughly 84% are seen a single time; around 30% belongs to the top ten. The sequencing input was peripheral blood. The receptor source for this set is a man aged 35 to 55 with acute or convalescent COVID-19.

The rearrangement joins TRBV5-1 to TRBJ1-2; D is ambiguous. This CDR3 comprises 14 residues. In germline, CDR1 is SGHRS, CDR2 YFSETQ. Trimming shortened V by 4 bases and J by 1 base, and 11 bases separated the two germline ends. This chain's CDR3 is CASSVGLLNYGYTF. The CDR3 DNA reads TGCGCCAGCAGCGTCGGACTGCTTAACTATGGCTACACCTTC.

This chain connects TRBV7-9 to TRBJ1-2; D is uncertain. CDR1 SEHNR and CDR2 FQNEAQ come from the germline V gene (reference sequence). V shed 1 base and J shed 1 base, with 7 bases lying between them. The length of the CDR3 is 14 residues. The CDR3 nucleotides are TGTGCCAGCAGCTTAGGAACGGTTAACTATGGCTACACCTTC. This codes for CASSLGTVNYGYTF. The whole variable domain, filled in from reference TRBV7-9 and TRBJ1-2, reads DTGVSQNPRHKITKRGQNVTFRCDPISEHNRLYWYRQTLGQGPEFLTYFQNEAQLEKSRLLSDRFSAERPKGSFSTLEIQRTEQGDSAMYLCASSLGTVNYGYTFGSGTRLTVV.

V is TRBV10-2 and J is TRBJ2-1; 11 positions agree with TRBD2. The CDR3 extends over 17 amino acids. In germline, CDR1 is WSHSY, CDR2 SAAADI. Trimming cost V 3 bases and J 3 bases; bases outside gene matches: 7. The CDR3 DNA follows: TGCGCCAGCAGTGATAGTACTAGCGGGAGTTTCTACAATGAGCAGTTCTTC. This gives the protein CASSDSTSGSFYNEQFF.

The chain combines TRBV5-1 with TRBJ2-1, with 8 bases matching TRBD2. The J segment lost 7 bases and the V segment lost 4 bases, leaving 13 bases of the junction unmatched. The germline V gene has CDR1 SGHRS and CDR2 YFSETQ. The length of the CDR3 is 16 residues. The CDR3: CASSPLPGTRGNEQFF. The CDR3 region has the DNA TGCGCCAGCAGCCCACTACCCGGGACTAGGGGGAATGAGCAGTTCTTC.

The genes are TRBV19 and TRBJ2-7, with TRBD1 as a possible D gene (6 bases). V was trimmed by 4 bases and J by 7 bases, leaving 14 bases between them. The CDR3 sequence is 13 residues long. Per the germline V gene, CDR1 is LNHDA and CDR2 is SQIVND (reference sequence). CDR3 sequence reads: CASSTQSGTEQYF. In nucleotides, the CDR3 is TGTGCCAGTAGTACTCAATCCGGGACAGAGCAGTACTTC.

This rearrangement joins TRBV6-5 to TRBJ2-5; D is undetermined. This CDR3 is 14 amino acids long. The V and J ends lost 0 bases and 6 bases respectively, with 11 bases between them. Germline V CDR1 and CDR2: MNHEY, SVGAGI. CDR3 residues: CASSYSSDMQTQYF. The CDR3 bases are TGTGCCAGCAGTTACTCGAGTGACATGCAGACCCAGTACTTC.

The chain joins TRBV15 to TRBJ2-7; weak D call: TRBD2 (5 bases). This CDR3 region has 14 residues. Between the trimmed V and J ends, which lost 0 bases and 3 bases, there was a span of 9 bases. The germline V gene has CDR1 LNHNV and CDR2 YYDKDF (reference sequence). The CDR3 here is CATSREAGLYEQYF. The CDR3 DNA follows: TGTGCCACCAGCAGAGAGGCAGGACTCTACGAGCAGTACTTC. The full variable domain, with the rest looked up from reference TRBV15 and TRBJ2-7, is DAMVIQNPRYQVTQFGKPVTLSCSQTLNHNVMYWYQQKSSQAPKLLFHYYDKDFNNEADTPDNFQSRRPNTSFCFLDIRSPGLGDTAMYLCATSREAGLYEQYFGPGTRLTVT.

V usage is TRBV5-5 and J usage is TRBJ2-1; D gene uncertain. The V end lost 3 bases, the J end lost 5 bases, and 6 bases lay between the germline ends. The CDR3 is made up of 12 amino acids. CDR1 is SGHKS and CDR2 is YYEKEE in the germline V gene (reference sequence). CDR3 protein: CASSYQDNEQFF. The CDR3 nucleotides are TGTGCCAGCAGCTACCAGGACAATGAGCAGTTCTTC.

The V and J genes are TRBV5-1 and TRBJ1-1; D remains unclear. V lost 4 bases, J lost 2 bases, and 12 bases lay in between. Germline V gives CDR1 SGHRS, CDR2 YFSETQ. The CDR3 sequence is 14 residues long. Here the CDR3 reads CASSEADLNTEAFF. As DNA, the CDR3 is TGCGCCAGCAGCGAGGCAGACTTAAACACTGAAGCTTTCTTT.

This rearrangement joins TRBV30 to TRBJ2-1; TRBD2 agrees at 7 bases. The J segment lost 4 bases and the V segment lost 4 bases, leaving 13 bases of the junction unmatched. The germline gives CDR1 GTSNPN, CDR2 SVGIG (reference sequence). CDR3 length: 16 amino acids. CDR3 sequence (DNA): TGTGCCTGGACGGGGGGAGTGGGCGTTGGATACAATGAGCAGTTCTTC. Protein: CAWTGGVGVGYNEQFF.

V gene TRBV7-8 combines with J gene TRBJ2-1, with D perhaps matching TRBD2 (6 bases). V lost 0 bases, J lost 8 bases, and 14 bases lay in between. CDR3 length: 15 amino acids. Looked up from germline, CDR1 is SGHVS and CDR2 is FQNEAQ. The chain's CDR3 is CASSLAETSSDEQFF. The CDR3 DNA sequence: TGTGCCAGCAGCTTAGCGGAGACTAGTTCGGATGAGCAGTTCTTC.

V and J are TRBV6-5 and TRBJ2-3, with 7 bases aligning to TRBD2. The CDR3 is 14 amino acids. Germline-derived CDR1 and CDR2 are MNHEY and SVGAGI. The V and J ends lost 5 bases and 6 bases, in that order; junction bases with no gene match: 8. CDR3 coding DNA: TGTGCCAGCAGTCTTACTAGCGACCCCGATACGCAGTATTTT. This encodes CASSLTSDPDTQYF.

In this sample, this clone turned up a few times. The V and J genes are TRBV10-1 and TRBJ2-7, with D hard to call. Deletions cut 6 bases from V and 2 bases from J, with 8 bases between. Germline values: CDR1 WNHNN, CDR2 SYGVQD (reference sequence). This CDR3 comprises 12 residues. DNA of the CDR3: TGCGCCAGCAGCTCAGGTACCTACGAGCAGTACTTC. It yields the protein CASSSGTYEQYF.

The rearrangement joins TRBV6-6 to TRBJ1-1; no reliable D call. CDR3 length: 14 amino acids. The germline CDR1 and CDR2 sequences are MNHNY and SVGAGI (reference sequence). V was shortened by 6 bases and J by 4 bases, with 15 bases between the two germline ends. Here the CDR3 reads CASSFPLESTEAFF. CDR3 nucleotide sequence: TGTGCCAGCAGCTTCCCGTTGGAGAGCACTGAAGCTTTCTTT.

J is TRBJ1-3 and V is TRBV7-2; TRBD1 is a possible D gene (5 bases). Germline CDR1 SGHTA, CDR2 FQGNSA. V lost 5 bases and J lost 0, with 11 bases in between. The CDR3 has 15 residues. The CDR3 DNA reads TGTGCCAGCAGCCTGGACATCTACTCTGGAAACACCATATATTTT. Protein: CASSLDIYSGNTIYF.

The genes are TRBV12-3 or TRBV12-4 and TRBJ1-3; D is unclear. CDR3 size: 11 residues. Trimming removed 7 bases from V and 7 bases from J, with 8 bases in between. DNA of the CDR3: TGTGCCAGCAAACAGTTTAACACCATATATTTT. It translates to CASKQFNTIYF.

This clone was counted once. V and J are TRBV4-2 and TRBJ1-1; TRBD1 might be the D (6 bases). This CDR3 comprises 15 residues. Germline values: CDR1 LGHNA, CDR2 YNFKEQ. V dropped 1 base and J dropped 5 bases, with 14 bases sitting between them. The CDR3 coding sequence is TGTGCCAGCAGCCAAGGACTCCGAAGGGGGACTGAAGCTTTCTTT. It specifies CASSQGLRRGTEAFF.

The rearrangement joins TRBV5-1 to TRBJ2-3; TRBD2 agrees at 11 bases. V lost 1 base to trimming and J lost 5 bases; unmatched junction nucleotides: 3. The CDR3 has 15 residues. Per the germline V gene, CDR1 is SGHRS and CDR2 is YFSETQ. The chain's CDR3 is CASSLTSGGEDTQYF. The CDR3 nucleotides read TGCGCCAGCAGCTTGACTAGCGGGGGAGAAGATACGCAGTATTTT.

Concerning this clone: Other DNA sequences from this sample encode an identical CDR3 as well. The chain carries TRBV9 and TRBJ2-5; 7 positions agree with TRBD1. The J segment lost 5 bases and the V segment lost 3 bases, leaving 4 bases of the junction unmatched. CDR1 and CDR2 (germline): SGDLS, YYNGEE. This CDR3 is 13 amino acids long. CDR3 region: CASSGDSLETQYF. For the CDR3, the DNA is TGTGCCAGCAGCGGGGACAGTTTGGAGACCCAGTACTTC.